These T cell receptor beta chains were read from a single sample in a study of blood T cells in healthy people across ages. TCRdb passed the 5' RACE reads through MiXCR, listing each CDR3 protein once. The sample has some 800,000 distinct CDR3 sequences, roughly 44% seen once. Sequencing was done on a sample of blood. Receptors were obtained from a man in his fifties or sixties in good health. Both conserved end residues are part of each CDR3. Each record gives: V gene, D gene, clone size, J gene, CDR3 DNA, CDR3 protein. D genes are given only for firm matches. Clone size is shown for a subset of rows, as once, few, many or a class of expanded clone.

V: TRBV7-2; D: TRBD1; size: few; J: TRBJ2-5; DNA: TGTGCCAGCAGCCCGGCCACTACAGGGGGCCAAGAGACCCAGTACTTC; CDR3: CASSPATTGGQETQYF
V: TRBV10-2; D: .; size: many; J: TRBJ1-1; DNA: TGCGCCAGCAGCCTGGGGGTTCGTAGTGAAGCTTTCTTT; CDR3: CASSLGVRSEAFF
V: TRBV30; D: .; size: .; J: TRBJ2-7; DNA: TGTGCCGGGATTCTCTCGGAGATAGGCGAGCAGTACTTC; CDR3: CAGILSEIGEQYF
V: TRBV2; D: TRBD2; size: few; J: TRBJ2-7; DNA: TGTGCCAGCAGGGGGGAGGGGAGACACGAGCAGTACTTC; CDR3: CASRGEGRHEQYF
V: TRBV19; D: .; size: .; J: TRBJ2-5; DNA: TGTGCCAGTAGTAACAGTCAAGAGACCCAGTACTTC; CDR3: CASSNSQETQYF
V: TRBV3-1; D: TRBD1; size: once; J: TRBJ1-3; DNA: TGTGCCAGCAGCCACGATAAAGGTCCGGGACAGGGGCTTCACTACTCTGGAAACACCATATATTTT; CDR3: CASSHDKGPGQGLHYSGNTIYF
V: TRBV12-3/TRBV12-4; D: .; size: .; J: TRBJ1-4; DNA: TGTGCCAGCAGTTTAGCGAGTAGAAAACTGTTTTTT; CDR3: CASSLASRKLFF
V: TRBV2; D: .; size: many; J: TRBJ2-7; DNA: TGTGCCAGCAGTGGCATGACAGTCTACGAGCAGTACTTC; CDR3: CASSGMTVYEQYF
V: TRBV10-3; D: TRBD1; size: .; J: TRBJ2-3; DNA: TGTGCCATCAGCGGACTCCAGGGGGATGCGCAGTATTTT; CDR3: CAISGLQGDAQYF
V: TRBV6-2/TRBV6-3; D: TRBD2; size: once; J: TRBJ2-1; DNA: TGTGCCAGCAGCGTTTGGGGGACTAGCGGCCCCCGGGGGACCCAGTTCTTC; CDR3: CASSVWGTSGPRGTQFF
V: TRBV30; D: TRBD1; size: .; J: TRBJ1-4; DNA: TGTGCCTGGAGTAACTACAGGGGTGATGAAAAACTGTTTTTT; CDR3: CAWSNYRGDEKLFF
V: TRBV10-3; D: .; size: .; J: TRBJ2-3; DNA: TGTGCCATCAGATCGACAGAAAAAAGCACAGATACGCAGTATTTT; CDR3: CAIRSTEKSTDTQYF
V: TRBV7-2; D: .; size: few; J: TRBJ1-4; DNA: TGTGCCAGCAGCCGCGGGGCAGGGGTAGAGGAAAAACTGTTTTTT; CDR3: CASSRGAGVEEKLFF
V: TRBV5-6; D: .; size: .; J: TRBJ2-5; DNA: TGTGCCAGCAGCTTGGGGCTGGATGCGGTCCAGTACTTC; CDR3: CASSLGLDAVQYF
V: TRBV24-1; D: .; size: .; J: TRBJ1-1; DNA: TGTGCCACCAGTGATGCCGGGTTACAAGCTTTCTTT; CDR3: CATSDAGLQAFF
V: TRBV4-3; D: TRBD1; size: .; J: TRBJ1-1; DNA: TGCGCCAGCAGCCCCTCCGCGGTGGCAGGGGGAACGAACACTGAAGCTTTCTTT; CDR3: CASSPSAVAGGTNTEAFF
V: TRBV4-1; D: TRBD2; size: .; J: TRBJ2-3; DNA: TGCGCCAGCAGCCTAAGGGACGGGACTAGCGGGGGAACAGATACGCAGTATTTT; CDR3: CASSLRDGTSGGTDTQYF
V: TRBV4-3; D: TRBD1; size: once; J: TRBJ1-3; DNA: TGCGCCAGCAGCCAGTTCCCGGGACAGACAGCTGGAAACACCATATATTTT; CDR3: CASSQFPGQTAGNTIYF
V: TRBV18; D: .; size: few; J: TRBJ2-7; DNA: TGTGCCAGCTCACCTATCCGGGCCTCAACCTACGAGCAGTACTTC; CDR3: CASSPIRASTYEQYF
V: TRBV12-3/TRBV12-4; D: .; size: few; J: TRBJ2-3; DNA: TGTGCCAGCAGGATCTCTGGTCTAGATACGCAGTATTTT; CDR3: CASRISGLDTQYF
V: TRBV20-1; D: .; size: few; J: TRBJ1-5; DNA: TGCAGTGCTCGATCACAGGGATTGAGCAATCAGCCCCAGCATTTT; CDR3: CSARSQGLSNQPQHF
V: TRBV7-9; D: .; size: .; J: TRBJ2-3; DNA: TGTGCCAGCAGCCCCCAAGGGACGCAGGGTAGGGCGCAGTATTTT; CDR3: CASSPQGTQGRAQYF
V: TRBV6-1; D: TRBD1; size: .; J: TRBJ2-7; DNA: TGTGCCAGCAGGGACAGGGTGGGCGAGCAGTACTTC; CDR3: CASRDRVGEQYF
V: TRBV12-3/TRBV12-4; D: .; size: once; J: TRBJ2-7; DNA: TGTGCCAGCAGTCTCCAACTGATCTCCTACGAGCAGTACTTC; CDR3: CASSLQLISYEQYF
V: TRBV25-1; D: .; size: .; J: TRBJ2-3; DNA: TGTGCCAGCAGTGACAGGGTTCCAGAGACGCAGTATTTT; CDR3: CASSDRVPETQYF
V: TRBV5-1; D: .; size: .; J: TRBJ2-7; DNA: TGCGCCAGCAGCACGGATAACGGGATCCACGAGCAGTACTTC; CDR3: CASSTDNGIHEQYF
V: TRBV7-8; D: .; size: .; J: TRBJ2-2; DNA: TGTGCCAGCAGCGGGGACACCGGGGAGCTGTTTTTT; CDR3: CASSGDTGELFF
V: TRBV20-1; D: .; size: .; J: TRBJ1-1; DNA: TGCAGTGCGCAGAGTGGGAACACTGAAGCTTTCTTT; CDR3: CSAQSGNTEAFF
V: TRBV29-1; D: .; size: .; J: TRBJ2-3; DNA: TGCAGCGTTCGGGCAGGGAACACAGATACGCGGTATTTT; CDR3: CSVRAGNTDTRYF
V: TRBV4-1; D: .; size: .; J: TRBJ2-1; DNA: TGCGCCAGCAGCCAAGATGGAGGCAGGGGGGCCGGTGAGCAGTTCTTC; CDR3: CASSQDGGRGAGEQFF
V: TRBV11-2; D: .; size: .; J: TRBJ2-7; DNA: TGTGCCAGCAGCTTAGGGCTGACAGTGGCCTACGAGCAGTACTTC; CDR3: CASSLGLTVAYEQYF
V: TRBV4-3; D: .; size: few; J: TRBJ2-2; DNA: TGCGCCAGCAGCCAAGATGAAGGGGCGGTCACCGGGGAGCTGTTTTTT; CDR3: CASSQDEGAVTGELFF
V: TRBV20-1; D: .; size: .; J: TRBJ2-3; DNA: TGCAGTGCTAGAGAGACTAGTTCGAGCACAGATACGCAGTATTTT; CDR3: CSARETSSSTDTQYF
V: TRBV20-1; D: TRBD1; size: few; J: TRBJ2-6; DNA: TGCAGTGCTAACCCCGGGACAGTCTCTGGGGCCAACGTCCTGACTTTC; CDR3: CSANPGTVSGANVLTF
V: TRBV9; D: .; size: .; J: TRBJ2-7; DNA: TGTGCCAGCAGCGTAGCCGCGGTGGGCGAGCAGTACTTC; CDR3: CASSVAAVGEQYF
V: TRBV4-2; D: .; size: .; J: TRBJ2-7; DNA: TGTGCCAGCAGCCAAGGAGCGTCGGGTGAGCAGTACTTC; CDR3: CASSQGASGEQYF
V: TRBV9; D: .; size: .; J: TRBJ1-1; DNA: TGTGCCAGCAGTACCAACTGGGGGAACACTGAAGCTTTCTTT; CDR3: CASSTNWGNTEAFF
V: TRBV12-3/TRBV12-4; D: .; size: few; J: TRBJ2-7; DNA: TGTGCCAGCAGTGGGACACACGAGCAGTACTTC; CDR3: CASSGTHEQYF
V: TRBV5-6; D: .; size: .; J: TRBJ1-2; DNA: TGTGCCAGCAGCAAGGAGAACTATGGCTACACCTTC; CDR3: CASSKENYGYTF
V: TRBV7-2; D: TRBD2; size: .; J: TRBJ2-5; DNA: TGTGCCAGCAGCTTATTCGGGACTAGCGGGGGGCCGAAAAAGACCCAGTACTTC; CDR3: CASSLFGTSGGPKKTQYF
V: TRBV11-3; D: .; size: .; J: TRBJ2-2; DNA: TGTGCCAGCAGCAGTGATATTAGATCCGGGGAGCTGTTTTTT; CDR3: CASSSDIRSGELFF
V: TRBV20-1; D: .; size: few; J: TRBJ2-1; DNA: TGCAGTGCTAGAACCCCAGATAGGAATGAGCAGTTCTTC; CDR3: CSARTPDRNEQFF
V: TRBV20-1; D: .; size: .; J: TRBJ2-5; DNA: TGCAGTGCTAGAGCGACCGCCATTCCTGAGCAGTACTTC; CDR3: CSARATAIPEQYF
V: TRBV7-2; D: TRBD1; size: .; J: TRBJ1-1; DNA: TGTGCCAGCAGCGCCACAGGGGGGGGGAACACTGAAGCTTTCTTT; CDR3: CASSATGGGNTEAFF
V: TRBV7-2; D: .; size: few; J: TRBJ2-5; DNA: TGTGCCAGCAGCTTAATGATCCAAGAGACCCAGTACTTC; CDR3: CASSLMIQETQYF
V: TRBV27; D: .; size: .; J: TRBJ1-2; DNA: TGTGCCAGCAAGATAAAACAGGGTTCTAACTATGGCTACACCTTC; CDR3: CASKIKQGSNYGYTF
V: TRBV12-3/TRBV12-4; D: TRBD1; size: few; J: TRBJ1-6; DNA: TGTGCCAGCAGCCCAGCGGGGACAGCGGATTCACCCCTCCACTTT; CDR3: CASSPAGTADSPLHF
V: TRBV12-3/TRBV12-4; D: .; size: .; J: TRBJ1-2; DNA: TGTGCCAGCAGCGCGCTTGGAGGATCCCACTATGGCTACACCTTC; CDR3: CASSALGGSHYGYTF
V: TRBV20-1; D: TRBD2; size: once; J: TRBJ2-5; DNA: TGCAGTGCCAACGGACTAGCGATGGAGACCCAGTACTTC; CDR3: CSANGLAMETQYF
V: TRBV12-3/TRBV12-4; D: TRBD2; size: few; J: TRBJ2-7; DNA: TGTGCCAGCAGTTATCTGTCTAGCGGCCCCTACGAGCAGTACTTC; CDR3: CASSYLSSGPYEQYF
V: TRBV20-1; D: .; size: many; J: TRBJ1-2; DNA: TGCAGTGCTAGAGTTCCACAACCACCCTATGGCTACACCTTC; CDR3: CSARVPQPPYGYTF
V: TRBV20-1; D: .; size: .; J: TRBJ1-4; DNA: TGCAGTGCTTCCACTTTGACAGTTAACCCTGATCGTCCCGAAAAACTGTTTTTT; CDR3: CSASTLTVNPDRPEKLFF
V: TRBV12-3/TRBV12-4; D: .; size: .; J: TRBJ2-7; DNA: TGTGCCAGCAGTTTAGCGGGGTCGGGCGAGCAGTACTTC; CDR3: CASSLAGSGEQYF
V: TRBV7-2; D: .; size: .; J: TRBJ1-1; DNA: TGTGCCAGCAGCTTAGGGCCGGGGACGGGCACTGAAGCTTTCTTT; CDR3: CASSLGPGTGTEAFF